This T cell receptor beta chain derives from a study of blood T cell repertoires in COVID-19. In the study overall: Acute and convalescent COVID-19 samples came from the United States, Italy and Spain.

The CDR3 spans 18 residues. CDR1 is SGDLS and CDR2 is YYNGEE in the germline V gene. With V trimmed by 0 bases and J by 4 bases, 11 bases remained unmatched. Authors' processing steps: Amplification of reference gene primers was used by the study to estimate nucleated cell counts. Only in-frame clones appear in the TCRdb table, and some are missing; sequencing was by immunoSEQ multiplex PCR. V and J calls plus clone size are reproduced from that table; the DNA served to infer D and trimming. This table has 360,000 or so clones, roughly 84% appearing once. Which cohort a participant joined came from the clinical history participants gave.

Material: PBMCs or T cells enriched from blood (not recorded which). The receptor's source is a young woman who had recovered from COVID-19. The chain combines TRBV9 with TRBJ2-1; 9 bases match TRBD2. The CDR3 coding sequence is TGTGCCAGCAGCGTAGCTCTCGAGGGAGCGGGAGGTTACAATGAGCAGTTCTTC. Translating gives CASSVALEGAGGYNEQFF.